This paragraph covers one T cell receptor beta chain sequence. Its antigen is still unknown. These data come from a study of T cells expressing NK-cell markers. TCR beta cDNA was made by 5'RACE template switching with UMIs. TCRdb reworked the 5' RACE reads into one entry per CDR3 protein, no DNA. The sample totals roughly 170,000 distinct CDR3 sequences. Broader study findings: The same clonotypes also predominated in the CD3+CD56-NKG2C+ fraction of several donors. In 5 to 7 donors, dominant NKG2C+ clonotypes were roughly 1.0-7.5% of CD8+ T cells.

CDR1 is SGDLS, CDR2 YYNGEE, per germline. The CDR3 totals 13 residues. The sequence derives from a woman between 18 and 69 years old in good health. Material: blood T cells: a sorted CD56 or NKG2C T cell subset, CD4+ or CD8+ T cells, or bulk PBMC T cells (not recorded which). This sequence joins TRBV9 and TRBJ2-1; TCRdb calls TRBD2, which cannot be checked without DNA. This chain's CDR3 is CASSPGLAGEQFF. The full variable domain, with the rest looked up from reference TRBV9 and TRBJ2-1, is DSGVTQTPKHLITATGQRVTLRCSPRSGDLSVYWYQQSLDQGLQFLIQYYNGEERAKGNILERFSAQQFPDLHSELNLSSLELGDSALYFCASSPGLAGEQFFGPGTRLTVL.